These T cell receptor beta chains were read from a single sample in a study of blood T cell repertoires in COVID-19. Only in-frame clones appear in the TCRdb table, and some are missing; sequencing was by immunoSEQ multiplex PCR. The sample records 250,000 to 300,000 clones, about four fifths being singletons. The source material was PBMCs or T cells enriched from blood (not recorded which). The origin of the receptors is a man aged 40-49 years who had been exposed to COVID-19. The CDR3 runs from the conserved cysteine through the conserved F or W. Fields, in order: D gene, J gene, clone size, V gene, CDR3 protein, CDR3 DNA. D genes are given only for firm matches. Size is stated for part of the rows, as once, few or many counts, or as a class when the clone is expanded.

>TRBD2|TRBJ2-3|NA|TRBV11-2
CASSPRTTSGTDTQYF
TGTGCCAGCAGCCCCAGAACGACTAGCGGCACAGATACGCAGTATTTT
>NA|TRBJ1-3|few|TRBV19
CASSAMGTGPGNTIYF
TGTGCCAGTAGTGCCATGGGCACAGGTCCGGGAAACACCATATATTTT
>NA|TRBJ2-7|NA|TRBV28
CASSSPGVGDEQYF
TGTGCCAGCAGTTCCCCGGGGGTAGGGGACGAGCAGTACTTC
>NA|TRBJ2-3|NA|TRBV4-1
CASSQAPSSTDTQYF
TGCGCCAGCAGCCAGGCGCCTAGCAGCACAGATACGCAGTATTTT
>NA|TRBJ1-5|NA|TRBV2
CASTGEKGSNQPQHF
TGTGCCAGCACCGGGGAAAAGGGAAGCAATCAGCCCCAGCATTTT
>TRBD2|TRBJ2-4|NA|TRBV2
CASSLEAGEEYF
TGTGCCAGCAGTCTTGAGGCGGGAGAGGAGTACTTC
>NA|TRBJ1-3|NA|TRBV7-9
CASSPQGISSGNTIYF
TGTGCCAGCAGCCCTCAGGGAATCAGCTCTGGAAACACCATATATTTT
>NA|TRBJ2-7|NA|TRBV14
CASSQGLTSLGEQYF
TGTGCCAGCAGCCAAGGCCTCACTAGTCTGGGGGAGCAGTACTTC
>NA|TRBJ1-1|NA|TRBV20-1
CSARNRAFF
TGCAGTGCTAGAAACAGGGCTTTCTTT
>TRBD2|TRBJ2-7|many|TRBV5-4
CASSFRGSYEQYF
TGTGCCAGCAGCTTCCGCGGGAGTTACGAGCAGTACTTC
>TRBD2|TRBJ2-7|NA|TRBV19
CASSIESDGRLYEQYF
TGTGCCAGTAGTATAGAGTCGGACGGGAGGTTGTACGAGCAGTACTTC
>NA|TRBJ2-1|NA|TRBV19
CASSPSSDYDNEQFF
TGTGCCAGTAGTCCTTCTAGCGACTATGACAATGAGCAGTTCTTC
>TRBD1|TRBJ2-1|NA|TRBV6-5
CASRGDSPYNEQFF
TGTGCCAGCAGGGGGGACAGCCCCTACAATGAGCAGTTCTTC
>TRBD1|TRBJ1-2|NA|TRBV6-4
CASSFKQGQIDGYTF
TGTGCCAGCAGTTTTAAACAGGGGCAGATCGATGGCTACACCTTC
>TRBD2|TRBJ2-7|NA|TRBV6-6
CASVAGGPYEQYF
TGTGCCAGCGTTGCGGGAGGGCCGTACGAGCAGTACTTC
>NA|TRBJ1-5|NA|TRBV6-5
CASSSQGFQPQHF
TGTGCCAGCAGCTCGCAGGGTTTTCAGCCCCAGCATTTT
>NA|TRBJ2-1|NA|TRBV6-5
CASSYRQALEQFF
TGTGCCAGCAGTTACCGACAAGCACTTGAGCAGTTCTTC
>NA|TRBJ1-2|NA|TRBV28
CASTRAGYGYTF
TGTGCCAGCACTAGGGCGGGCTATGGCTACACCTTC
>NA|TRBJ1-1|NA|TRBV5-1
CASSWAVTSMNTEAFF
TGCGCCAGCAGCTGGGCCGTGACATCAATGAACACTGAAGCTTTCTTT
>TRBD1|TRBJ2-7|NA|TRBV30
CAWRGKGTGQHEQYF
TGTGCCTGGAGGGGGAAAGGGACAGGGCAACACGAGCAGTACTTC
>NA|TRBJ2-3|once|TRBV10-3
CAIRDSESSTDTQYF
TGTGCCATCAGGGACAGCGAATCTAGCACAGATACGCAGTATTTT
>NA|TRBJ2-5|NA|TRBV5-1
CASSLGQPKETQYF
TGCGCCAGCAGCTTGGGACAGCCAAAAGAGACCCAGTACTTC
>NA|TRBJ2-2|NA|TRBV7-9
CASPTWAADSGELFF
TGTGCCAGCCCCACGTGGGCGGCGGACAGCGGGGAGCTGTTTTTT
>NA|TRBJ2-1|once|TRBV11-2
CASSSREDNEQFF
TGTGCCAGCAGCTCCCGGGAAGACAATGAGCAGTTCTTC